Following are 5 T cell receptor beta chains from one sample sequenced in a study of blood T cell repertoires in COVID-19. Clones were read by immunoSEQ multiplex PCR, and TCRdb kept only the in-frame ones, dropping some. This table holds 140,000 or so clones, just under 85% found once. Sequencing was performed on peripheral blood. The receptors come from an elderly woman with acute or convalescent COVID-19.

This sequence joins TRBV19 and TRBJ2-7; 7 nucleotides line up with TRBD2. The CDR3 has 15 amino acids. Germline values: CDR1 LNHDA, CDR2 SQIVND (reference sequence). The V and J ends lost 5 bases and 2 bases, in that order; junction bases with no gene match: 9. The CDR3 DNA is TGTGCCAGTAGTCCCCGCGCTAGCGGTGCCTACGAGCAGTACTTC. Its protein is CASSPRASGAYEQYF.

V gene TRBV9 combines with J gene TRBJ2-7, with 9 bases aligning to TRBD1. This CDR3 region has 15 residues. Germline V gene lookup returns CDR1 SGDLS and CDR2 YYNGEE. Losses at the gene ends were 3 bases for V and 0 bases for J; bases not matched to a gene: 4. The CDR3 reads CASSAGGQGSYEQYF. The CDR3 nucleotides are TGTGCCAGCAGCGCCGGGGGACAGGGCTCCTACGAGCAGTACTTC.

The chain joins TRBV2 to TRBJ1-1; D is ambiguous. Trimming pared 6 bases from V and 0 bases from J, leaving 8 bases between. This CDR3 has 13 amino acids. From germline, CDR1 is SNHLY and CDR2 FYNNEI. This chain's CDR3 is CASRRVVNTEAFF. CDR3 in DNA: TGTGCCAGCAGACGGGTAGTGAACACTGAAGCTTTCTTT.

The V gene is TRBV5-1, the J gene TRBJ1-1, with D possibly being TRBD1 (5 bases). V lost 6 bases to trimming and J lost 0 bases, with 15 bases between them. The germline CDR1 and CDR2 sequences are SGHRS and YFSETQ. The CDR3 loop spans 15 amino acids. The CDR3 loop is CASTLEAGVNTEAFF. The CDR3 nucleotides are TGCGCCAGCACCCTAGAAGCGGGGGTGAACACTGAAGCTTTCTTT. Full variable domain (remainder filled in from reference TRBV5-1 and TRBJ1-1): KAGVTQTPRYLIKTRGQQVTLSCSPISGHRSVSWYQQTPGQGLQFLFEYFSETQRNKGNFPGRFSGRQFSNSRSEMNVSTLELGDSALYLCASTLEAGVNTEAFFGQGTRLTVV.

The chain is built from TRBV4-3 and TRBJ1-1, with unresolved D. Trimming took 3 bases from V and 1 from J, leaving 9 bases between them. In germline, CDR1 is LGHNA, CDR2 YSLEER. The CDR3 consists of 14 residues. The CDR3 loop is CASSHTLANTEAFF. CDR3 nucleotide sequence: TGCGCCAGCAGCCACACCCTAGCGAACACTGAAGCTTTCTTT.